This TCR beta chain was captured in a study of blood T cell repertoires in COVID-19. Study-wide background: Samples of COVID-19 (acute and convalescent) were obtained from the United States, Italy and Spain.

The protocol was immunoSEQ multiplex PCR, while the TCRdb copy is restricted to in-frame clones and leaves out a portion. The sample records about 240,000 clones, roughly four fifths being singletons. The CDR3 is 17 residues long. Looked up from germline, CDR1 is LNHDA and CDR2 is SQIVND (reference sequence). V was pared by 0 bases and J by 0 bases, with 5 bases of the junction left unmatched. Cohort assignment relied on participant-reported clinical history. Exposed enrollees had met someone with a PCR-confirmed or clinician-diagnosed COVID-19 case at some point within the 2 weeks before study entry.

The chain has TRBV19 and TRBJ2-1; 7 bases align to TRBD2. The source is a woman aged 40 to 50 who had been exposed to COVID-19. Sequenced material: PBMCs or T cells enriched from blood (not recorded which). The CDR3 nucleotides are TGTGCCAGTAGTATAGAGGGAGGGGCCTTCTCCTACAATGAGCAGTTCTTC. Its translation: CASSIEGGAFSYNEQFF.